These 20 T cell receptor beta chains originate from one sample sequenced in a study of blood T cell repertoires in COVID-19. Generated by immunoSEQ multiplex PCR, the TCRdb table keeps only in-frame clones and is missing some. The table includes around 300,000 clones, 90% detected once. The sequenced sample consisted of peripheral blood. These receptors originate from a woman in her thirties with COVID-19, enrolled during active disease.

The chain links TRBV7-2 to TRBJ1-2; TRBD1 agrees at 8 bases. Germline V gene lookup returns CDR1 SGHTA and CDR2 FQGNSA. Trimming at V came to 5 bases and at J to 2 bases, leaving 7 bases not matched to a gene. This CDR3 is built from 15 residues. CDR3 loop: CASSPYRGGNYGYTF. CDR3 nucleotide sequence: TGTGCCAGCAGCCCATACAGGGGGGGAAACTATGGCTACACCTTC.

The chain is built from TRBV10-1 and TRBJ2-2, with D unclear. V was clipped by 3 bases and J by 5 bases, with 4 bases between them. In germline, CDR1 is WNHNN, CDR2 SYGVQD (reference sequence). CDR3 length: 12 amino acids. Written as DNA, the CDR3 is TGCGCCAGCAGTGACAGGACCGGGGAGCTGTTTTTT. Encoded protein: CASSDRTGELFF.

This clone was picked up one time. The V call is TRBV7-8, the J call TRBJ2-7; TRBD1 agrees at 10 bases. J lost 5 bases, V lost 7 bases, and 11 bases had no gene match. This CDR3 comprises 15 residues. In germline, CDR1 is SGHVS, CDR2 FQNEAQ. The CDR3 sequence: CASKRWDRGLDEQYF. CDR3 nucleotide sequence: TGTGCCAGCAAGCGGTGGGACAGGGGTTTGGACGAGCAGTACTTC.

This chain uses TRBV10-1 with TRBJ2-7; tentatively, D is TRBD1 (6 bases). The CDR3 covers 13 residues. V lost 4 bases and J lost 3, with 10 bases in between. Looked up from germline, CDR1 is WNHNN and CDR2 is SYGVQD (reference sequence). The CDR3 loop reads CASSAGHFYEQYF. Here the CDR3 DNA reads TGCGCCAGCAGTGCGGGACACTTCTACGAGCAGTACTTC.

The rearrangement joins TRBV6-5 to TRBJ1-5, with 7 positions matching TRBD1. The CDR3 extends over 15 amino acids. Germline trimming cut 6 bases from V and 0 bases from J; bases unmatched to any gene: 5. CDR1 and CDR2 from the germline V gene are MNHEY and SVGAGI. The CDR3 DNA follows: TGTGCCAGCAGGAGGGACAGATATAGCAATCAGCCCCAGCATTTT. Residues: CASRRDRYSNQPQHF.

V gene TRBV5-1 combines with J gene TRBJ1-5, with D possibly TRBD1 on 6 matching bases. V lost 10 bases and J lost 0, with 17 bases in between. The CDR3 sequence is 15 residues long. From germline, CDR1 is SGHRS and CDR2 YFSETQ. The CDR3 reads CACLEGGPSNQPQHF. DNA of the CDR3: TGCGCCTGTTTAGAGGGGGGGCCTAGCAATCAGCCCCAGCATTTT.

CDR3 in amino acids: CASSKDPTRSSYNEQFF. The CDR3 nucleotides read TGTGCCAGCAGCAAAGACCCCACTAGAAGCTCCTACAATGAGCAGTTCTTC. This chain links TRBV21-1 with TRBJ2-1; TRBD2 is the table's D call, not checked against the DNA. TRBV21-1 is an annotated pseudogene. The CDR3 has 17 residues.

The chain links TRBV13 to TRBJ1-1, with 8 bases aligning to TRBD1. This CDR3 comprises 12 residues. The germline V gene has CDR1 PRHDT and CDR2 FYEKMQ (reference sequence). V lost 3 bases and J lost 8; bases outside the gene matches: 2. This CDR3 is CASSFGQGEAFF. The CDR3 coding sequence is TGTGCCAGCAGCTTTGGACAGGGCGAAGCTTTCTTT.

The V and J genes are TRBV5-6 and TRBJ1-2; tentative D call: TRBD1 (5 bases). Trimming removed 5 bases from V and 5 bases from J, with 13 bases in between. Germline CDR1 SGHDT, CDR2 YYEEEE. The CDR3 contains 13 residues. The CDR3 nucleotides are TGTGCCAGCAGACCCGCAGGGAGGTATGGCTACACCTTC. Residues: CASRPAGRYGYTF.

In this sample, this clone turned up a few times. This rearrangement joins TRBV6-4 to TRBJ2-3; 7 bases agree with TRBD2. The V and J ends lost 4 bases and 0 bases, in that order; junction bases with no gene match: 1. CDR3 length equals 14 residues. Germline CDR1 and CDR2: MRHNA and SNTAGT. Written as DNA, the CDR3 is TGTGCCAGCAGTGTTAGCGGGAGCACAGATACGCAGTATTTT. Its translation: CASSVSGSTDTQYF.

The chain couples TRBV9 to TRBJ2-1; tentative D call: TRBD2 (6 bases). CDR1 SGDLS and CDR2 YYNGEE come from the germline V gene. The CDR3 loop spans 16 amino acids. V lost 7 bases to trimming and J lost 9 bases, with 26 bases between them. In nucleotides, the CDR3 is TGTGCCAGCGGCCGGCGGGGTGGGGGTGTAGAGGGTGAGCAGTTCTTC. Residues: CASGRRGGGVEGEQFF.

This chain links TRBV5-4 with TRBJ2-3; tentative D call: TRBD2 (7 bases). The CDR3 sequence is 16 residues long. Looked up from germline, CDR1 is SGHNT and CDR2 is YYREEE (reference sequence). Between the trimmed V and J ends, which lost 1 base and 4 bases, there was a span of 16 bases. The CDR3 nucleotides are TGTGCCAGCAGCTTGCTGACGGAGGGGGGGGCAGATACGCAGTATTTT. Translated, it gives CASSLLTEGGADTQYF.

V and J are TRBV19 and TRBJ1-5; D may be TRBD1 (6 bases). Germline CDR1 is LNHDA and CDR2 is SQIVND (reference sequence). The CDR3 totals 15 residues. The V end was cut by 0 bases, the J end by 7 bases, with 13 bases between. CDR3 protein: CASSIEKGGRQPQHF. CDR3 sequence (DNA): TGTGCCAGTAGTATAGAAAAGGGGGGGCGGCAGCCCCAGCATTTT.

The chain carries TRBV27 and TRBJ1-2, with a possible D match to TRBD1 (5 bases). The germline V gene has CDR1 MNHEY and CDR2 SMNVEV (reference sequence). This CDR3 has 14 amino acids. V lost 6 bases, J lost 1 base, and 12 bases lay in between. As DNA, the CDR3 is TGTGCCAGCAGGAGGACACCTAATAACTATGGCTACACCTTC. This gives the protein CASRRTPNNYGYTF.

J is TRBJ2-5 and V is TRBV9; TRBD1 might be the D (6 bases). Germline CDR1 reads SGDLS; CDR2 reads YYNGEE. The CDR3 runs 14 residues. Trimming pared 1 base from V and 8 bases from J, leaving 15 bases between. Here the CDR3 reads CASSVRQDPLTQYF. The CDR3 DNA reads as TGTGCCAGCAGCGTACGACAGGATCCCCTCACCCAGTACTTC.

The chain carries TRBV6-4 and TRBJ2-1, with 12 bases identical to TRBD2. V shed 4 bases, J shed 2 bases, and the junction held 0 bases outside the gene matches. Germline V CDR1 and CDR2: MRHNA, SNTAGT. The CDR3 extends over 15 amino acids. For the CDR3, the DNA is TGTGCCAGCAGTGGACTAGCGGGAGCCTACAATGAGCAGTTCTTC. It yields the protein CASSGLAGAYNEQFF.

V usage is TRBV6-5 and J usage is TRBJ1-3; no definite D call. The V end was cut by 0 bases, the J end by 0 bases, with 9 bases between. The germline V gene encodes CDR1 MNHEY and CDR2 SVGAGI. This CDR3 has 16 amino acids. CDR3 bases: TGTGCCAGCAGTTACTCAGCAGGACTCTCTGGAAACACCATATATTTT. Translating it yields CASSYSAGLSGNTIYF.

The chain links TRBV18 to TRBJ2-6; 8 positions agree with TRBD1. The CDR3 is 19 amino acids. Per the germline V gene, CDR1 is KGHSH and CDR2 is LQKENI. The junction had 8 bases not matched to a gene; V was cut back by 1 base and J by 0 bases. CDR3 residues: CASSPRQGAISSGANVLTF. In nucleotides, the CDR3 is TGTGCCAGCTCACCACGTCAGGGGGCGATCAGCTCTGGGGCCAACGTCCTGACTTTC.

The V and J genes are TRBV6-5 and TRBJ2-2; 11 nucleotides align to TRBD2. With 2 bases clipped from V and 5 bases from J, the junction kept 4 bases outside the gene matches. Germline values: CDR1 MNHEY, CDR2 SVGAGI. The CDR3 totals 16 residues. Written as DNA, the CDR3 is TGTGCCAGCAGTTACGGGATAGCGGGGGGGACCGGGGAGCTGTTTTTT. Translated, it gives CASSYGIAGGTGELFF.

The rearrangement links TRBV12-5 to TRBJ1-1, with a weak D call TRBD1 (5 bases). The CDR3 sequence is 14 residues long. Trimming took 1 base from V and 5 from J, leaving 11 bases between them. Germline V gene data show CDR1 as LGHNT and CDR2 as FRNRAP. CDR3 amino acids: CASGLGIGTTEAFF. The CDR3 DNA is TGTGCTAGTGGTTTGGGTATAGGGACTACTGAAGCTTTCTTT.